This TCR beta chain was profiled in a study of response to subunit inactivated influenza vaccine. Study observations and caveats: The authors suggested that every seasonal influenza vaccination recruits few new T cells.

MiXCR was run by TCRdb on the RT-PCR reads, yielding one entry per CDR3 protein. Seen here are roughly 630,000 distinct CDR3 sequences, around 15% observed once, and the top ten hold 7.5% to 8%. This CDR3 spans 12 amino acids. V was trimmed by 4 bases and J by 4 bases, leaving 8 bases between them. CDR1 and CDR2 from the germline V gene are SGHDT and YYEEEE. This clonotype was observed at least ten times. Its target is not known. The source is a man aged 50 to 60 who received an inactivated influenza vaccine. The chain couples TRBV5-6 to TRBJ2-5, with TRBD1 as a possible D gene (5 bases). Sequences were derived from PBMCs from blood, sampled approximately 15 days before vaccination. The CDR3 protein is CASSRDRETQYF. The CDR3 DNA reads TGTGCCAGCAGCCGAGACAGAGAGACCCAGTACTTC.